The 2 T cell receptor beta chains below come from one sample, sequenced in a study of immunodeficiency. Profiling relied on immunoSEQ multiplex PCR, and the TCRdb table lists in-frame clones only, not all of them. The data contain around 4,200 clones, around 90% of them seen just once; the ten biggest clones take up around 4.5%. Source material: CD4+ T cells from blood. Every receptor here comes from a human donor in good health.

In DNA form, the CDR3 reads TGCGCCAGCAGCTTGGACGGGGGCCACCCCCCAAATTCACCCCTCCACTTT. Translation: CASSLDGGHPPNSPLHF. V is TRBV5-1 and J is TRBJ1-6, with D possibly being TRBD1 (6 bases). Germline V lookup: CDR1 SGHRS, CDR2 YFSETQ. V was cut by 0 bases and J by 7 bases, with 17 bases left in between. This CDR3 is built from 17 residues.

This chain links TRBV18 with TRBJ2-3; a possible D gene is TRBD1 (6 bases). Germline CDR1 KGHSH, CDR2 LQKENI. Trimming removed 6 bases at V and 6 bases at J, with 16 bases between. The CDR3 is 14 residues long. Here the CDR3 reads CASSSDRTSDTQYF. In DNA, the CDR3 is TGTGCCAGCTCTTCCGACAGGACTTCCGATACGCAGTATTTT.